Listed below are T cell receptor beta chains from one sample, sequenced in a study of vaccination and CD4 T cells after COVID-19. One entry per CDR3 protein results from TCRdb running MiXCR on the PCR reads. The data contain about 12,000 distinct CDR3 sequences, approximately 53% of them seen just once; the ten biggest clones take up over 25%. These receptors' targets are unknown. What was sequenced was CD4+ T cells from blood, cultured in vitro. These receptors all stem from a human donor who had recovered from COVID-19. CDR3s include the opening cysteine and the closing phenylalanine or tryptophan. Fields, in order: J gene, V gene, CDR3 protein.

j_call: TRBJ2-5
v_call: TRBV2
cdr3_aa: CASSRLVVSETQYF

j_call: TRBJ1-1
v_call: TRBV5-8
cdr3_aa: CASSLEGANTEAFF

j_call: TRBJ2-1
v_call: TRBV7-8
cdr3_aa: CASSPYSSGGLNEQFF

j_call: TRBJ1-2
v_call: TRBV6-2/TRBV6-3
cdr3_aa: CASSYRDRSNYGYTF

j_call: TRBJ2-1
v_call: TRBV7-6
cdr3_aa: CASSLALAEGANEQFF

j_call: TRBJ1-1
v_call: TRBV7-9
cdr3_aa: CASSLRAGANTEAFF

j_call: TRBJ2-2
v_call: TRBV20-1
cdr3_aa: CSARGGGRNTGELFF

j_call: TRBJ1-1
v_call: TRBV7-8
cdr3_aa: CASNAAGGAGNTEAFF

j_call: TRBJ1-1
v_call: TRBV6-2/TRBV6-3
cdr3_aa: CARKTDSDAFF

j_call: TRBJ2-3
v_call: TRBV6-2/TRBV6-3
cdr3_aa: CASSIFTGGLTDTQYF

j_call: TRBJ2-3
v_call: TRBV18
cdr3_aa: CASSPPGRDDPTDTQYF

j_call: TRBJ2-7
v_call: TRBV7-2
cdr3_aa: CASNRGGNSYEQYF

j_call: TRBJ1-1
v_call: TRBV12-3/TRBV12-4
cdr3_aa: CASSFGDKTEAFF

j_call: TRBJ2-1
v_call: TRBV7-3
cdr3_aa: CASSSGVYNEQFF